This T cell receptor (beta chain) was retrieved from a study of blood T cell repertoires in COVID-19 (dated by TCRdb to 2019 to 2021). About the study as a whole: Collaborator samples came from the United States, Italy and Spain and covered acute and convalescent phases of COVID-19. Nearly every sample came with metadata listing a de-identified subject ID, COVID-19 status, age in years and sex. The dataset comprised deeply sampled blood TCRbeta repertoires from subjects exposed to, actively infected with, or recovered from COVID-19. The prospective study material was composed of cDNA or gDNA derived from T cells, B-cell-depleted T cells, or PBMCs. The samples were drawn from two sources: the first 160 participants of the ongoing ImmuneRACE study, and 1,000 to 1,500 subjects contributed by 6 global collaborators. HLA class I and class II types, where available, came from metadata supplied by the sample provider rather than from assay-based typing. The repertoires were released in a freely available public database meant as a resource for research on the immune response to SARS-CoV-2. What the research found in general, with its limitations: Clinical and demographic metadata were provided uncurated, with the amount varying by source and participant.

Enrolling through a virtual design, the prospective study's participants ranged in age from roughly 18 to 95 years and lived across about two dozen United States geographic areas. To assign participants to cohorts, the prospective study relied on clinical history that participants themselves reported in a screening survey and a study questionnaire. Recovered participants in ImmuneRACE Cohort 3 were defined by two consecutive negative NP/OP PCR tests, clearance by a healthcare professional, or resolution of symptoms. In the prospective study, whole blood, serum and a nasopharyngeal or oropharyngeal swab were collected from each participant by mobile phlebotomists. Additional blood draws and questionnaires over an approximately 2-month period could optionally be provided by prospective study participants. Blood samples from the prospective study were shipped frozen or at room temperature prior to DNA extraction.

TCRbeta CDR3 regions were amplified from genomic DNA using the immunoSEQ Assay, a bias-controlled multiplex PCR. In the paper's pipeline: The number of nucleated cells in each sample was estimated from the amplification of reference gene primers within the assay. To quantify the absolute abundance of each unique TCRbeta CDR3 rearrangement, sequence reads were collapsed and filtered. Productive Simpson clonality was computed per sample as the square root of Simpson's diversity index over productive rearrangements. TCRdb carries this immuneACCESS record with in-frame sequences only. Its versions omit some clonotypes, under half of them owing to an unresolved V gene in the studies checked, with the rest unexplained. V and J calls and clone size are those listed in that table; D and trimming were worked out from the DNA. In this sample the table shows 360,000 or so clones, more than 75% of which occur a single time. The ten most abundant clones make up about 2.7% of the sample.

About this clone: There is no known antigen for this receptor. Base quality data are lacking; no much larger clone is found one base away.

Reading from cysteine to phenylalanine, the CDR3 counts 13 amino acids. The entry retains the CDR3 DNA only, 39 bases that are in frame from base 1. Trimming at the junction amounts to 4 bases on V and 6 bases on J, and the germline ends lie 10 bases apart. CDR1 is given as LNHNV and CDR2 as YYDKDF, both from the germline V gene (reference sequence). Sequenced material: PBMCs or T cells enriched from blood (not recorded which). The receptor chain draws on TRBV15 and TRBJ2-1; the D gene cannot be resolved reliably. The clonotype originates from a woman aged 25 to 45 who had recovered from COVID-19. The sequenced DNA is TGTGCCACCAGCACCAGTCCGGGCAATGAGCAGTTCTTC. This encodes CATSTSPGNEQFF.